These T cell receptor beta chains were read from a single sample in a study of blood T cell repertoires in COVID-19. Repertoires were generated with immunoSEQ multiplex PCR, while TCRdb's copy carries only in-frame clones and drops some. The profile shows some 330,000 clones, about 90% of them singletons. Sequencing input: PBMCs or T cells enriched from blood (not recorded which). These receptor sequences come from a man under 40 who had recovered from COVID-19. Each CDR3 is given with its conserved first and last residue. Each record gives: V gene, J gene, D gene, clone size, CDR3 protein, CDR3 DNA. A D gene is named only where the DNA matches it firmly. Size is omitted from some rows. Given values are once, few, many or a class for expanded clones.

V gene: TRBV10-1; J gene: TRBJ2-1; D gene: TRBD1; clone size: -; CDR3 protein: CASSGTGSAVYNEQFF; CDR3 DNA: TGCGCCAGCAGCGGGACAGGGAGCGCGGTCTACAATGAGCAGTTCTTC
V gene: TRBV7-8; J gene: TRBJ2-7; D gene: TRBD1; clone size: -; CDR3 protein: CASSLRDRGYEQYF; CDR3 DNA: TGTGCCAGCAGCTTGAGGGACAGGGGGTACGAGCAGTACTTC
V gene: TRBV11-2; J gene: TRBJ2-1; D gene: TRBD2; clone size: -; CDR3 protein: CASSNVAGGYNEQFF; CDR3 DNA: TGTGCCAGCAGCAACGTAGCGGGGGGGTACAATGAGCAGTTCTTC
V gene: TRBV28; J gene: TRBJ1-6; D gene: -; clone size: -; CDR3 protein: CASSLRGESPLHF; CDR3 DNA: TGTGCCAGCAGTTTGCGGGGAGAATCACCCCTCCACTTT
V gene: TRBV11-2; J gene: TRBJ2-7; D gene: TRBD2; clone size: -; CDR3 protein: CASSYTPSGGGGYEQYF; CDR3 DNA: TGTGCCAGCAGCTATACCCCTAGCGGGGGGGGCGGCTACGAGCAGTACTTC
V gene: TRBV19; J gene: TRBJ1-4; D gene: TRBD1; clone size: -; CDR3 protein: CASRDADRGTLSEKLFF; CDR3 DNA: TGTGCCAGTAGGGATGCGGACAGGGGGACCCTATCCGAAAAACTGTTTTTT
V gene: TRBV7-2; J gene: TRBJ1-5; D gene: -; clone size: -; CDR3 protein: CASSRTTFNQPQHF; CDR3 DNA: TGTGCCAGCAGCCGCACTACGTTCAATCAGCCCCAGCATTTT
V gene: TRBV5-1; J gene: TRBJ1-1; D gene: -; clone size: -; CDR3 protein: CASGTTNTEAFF; CDR3 DNA: TGCGCCAGCGGGACAACGAACACTGAAGCTTTCTTT
V gene: TRBV11-2; J gene: TRBJ1-4; D gene: -; clone size: -; CDR3 protein: CASSSRRGTTNEKLFF; CDR3 DNA: TGTGCCAGCAGCTCCCGACGGGGAACAACTAATGAAAAACTGTTTTTT
V gene: TRBV2; J gene: TRBJ2-5; D gene: -; clone size: -; CDR3 protein: CASSEGRETQYF; CDR3 DNA: TGTGCCAGCAGTGAAGGCAGAGAGACCCAGTACTTC
V gene: TRBV19; J gene: TRBJ2-7; D gene: TRBD1; clone size: -; CDR3 protein: CASSLRDSSSYEQYF; CDR3 DNA: TGTGCCAGTAGTCTACGGGACAGTTCTTCCTACGAGCAGTACTTC
V gene: TRBV11-3; J gene: TRBJ2-3; D gene: TRBD2; clone size: -; CDR3 protein: CASSFGTSGGHTDTQYF; CDR3 DNA: TGTGCCAGCAGCTTTGGGACTAGCGGGGGACACACAGATACGCAGTATTTT
V gene: TRBV4-1; J gene: TRBJ1-2; D gene: -; clone size: -; CDR3 protein: CASSHSLQGNYGYTF; CDR3 DNA: TGCGCCAGCAGCCACTCTTTACAGGGCAACTATGGCTACACCTTC
V gene: TRBV7-3; J gene: TRBJ1-6; D gene: TRBD1; clone size: -; CDR3 protein: CASSRTQGNSLHF; CDR3 DNA: TGTGCCAGCAGCCGTACACAGGGGAATTCCCTCCACTTT
V gene: TRBV5-4; J gene: TRBJ1-4; D gene: TRBD1; clone size: -; CDR3 protein: CASSFGQGNEKLFF; CDR3 DNA: TGTGCCAGCAGTTTTGGACAGGGTAATGAAAAACTGTTTTTT
V gene: TRBV2; J gene: TRBJ1-1; D gene: -; clone size: -; CDR3 protein: CASSERRGTEAFF; CDR3 DNA: TGTGCCAGCAGTGAACGAAGGGGGACTGAAGCTTTCTTT
V gene: TRBV5-1; J gene: TRBJ2-7; D gene: -; clone size: -; CDR3 protein: CASSVGLSSEQYF; CDR3 DNA: TGCGCCAGCAGCGTAGGACTGTCCTCCGAGCAGTACTTC
V gene: TRBV19; J gene: TRBJ2-1; D gene: TRBD2; clone size: few; CDR3 protein: CASSISGGPGNEQFF; CDR3 DNA: TGTGCCAGTAGTATTTCGGGGGGGCCGGGCAATGAGCAGTTCTTC
V gene: TRBV7-8; J gene: TRBJ2-3; D gene: TRBD2; clone size: -; CDR3 protein: CASRTLAGTSTDTQYF; CDR3 DNA: TGTGCCAGCAGGACCTTAGCGGGGACTAGCACAGATACGCAGTATTTT
V gene: TRBV10-3; J gene: TRBJ2-7; D gene: TRBD2; clone size: few; CDR3 protein: CAISGGTSGHEQYF; CDR3 DNA: TGTGCCATCAGTGGAGGGACTAGCGGACACGAGCAGTACTTC
V gene: TRBV5-4; J gene: TRBJ1-2; D gene: TRBD1; clone size: few; CDR3 protein: CASSLAGRDRGRPSGGYTF; CDR3 DNA: TGTGCCAGCAGCTTGGCCGGGAGGGACAGGGGGAGGCCAAGTGGTGGCTACACCTTC
V gene: TRBV18; J gene: TRBJ1-3; D gene: -; clone size: -; CDR3 protein: CASSPLSGNTIYF; CDR3 DNA: TGTGCCAGCTCACCGCTTAGTGGAAACACCATATATTTT
V gene: TRBV5-1; J gene: TRBJ2-5; D gene: -; clone size: -; CDR3 protein: CASSLAPGVKETQYF; CDR3 DNA: TGCGCCAGCAGCTTGGCCCCGGGGGTGAAAGAGACCCAGTACTTC
V gene: TRBV6-1; J gene: TRBJ2-7; D gene: -; clone size: once; CDR3 protein: CASSEVGGTYEQYF; CDR3 DNA: TGTGCCAGCAGTGAAGTCGGGGGTACCTACGAGCAGTACTTC
V gene: TRBV6-5; J gene: TRBJ2-7; D gene: TRBD1; clone size: -; CDR3 protein: CASSYQGQGYEQYF; CDR3 DNA: TGTGCCAGCAGTTACCAGGGACAGGGGTACGAGCAGTACTTC
V gene: TRBV2; J gene: TRBJ2-7; D gene: TRBD1; clone size: -; CDR3 protein: CASSLWTGPGYEQYF; CDR3 DNA: TGTGCCAGCAGTCTTTGGACAGGCCCCGGCTACGAGCAGTACTTC
V gene: TRBV29-1; J gene: TRBJ2-3; D gene: -; clone size: -; CDR3 protein: CTGRGAADTQYF; CDR3 DNA: TGCACCGGCAGGGGGGCTGCAGATACGCAGTATTTT
V gene: TRBV3-1/TRBV3-2; J gene: TRBJ2-3; D gene: TRBD2; clone size: -; CDR3 protein: CASSPGTSGTDTQYF; CDR3 DNA: TGTGCCAGCAGCCCCGGGACTAGCGGCACAGATACGCAGTATTTT
V gene: TRBV11-2; J gene: TRBJ1-3; D gene: -; clone size: -; CDR3 protein: CASRSQGGVYGNTIYF; CDR3 DNA: TGTGCCAGCAGGTCACAGGGTGGAGTATATGGAAACACCATATATTTT
V gene: TRBV5-4; J gene: TRBJ2-2; D gene: -; clone size: -; CDR3 protein: CASSLNRGNTGELFF; CDR3 DNA: TGTGCCAGCAGCTTGAATAGGGGGAACACCGGGGAGCTGTTTTTT
V gene: TRBV3-1/TRBV3-2; J gene: TRBJ1-4; D gene: TRBD1; clone size: -; CDR3 protein: CASSPHRGDFEKLFF; CDR3 DNA: TGTGCCAGCAGCCCCCACAGGGGAGACTTTGAAAAACTGTTTTTT
V gene: TRBV12-3/TRBV12-4; J gene: TRBJ1-5; D gene: -; clone size: -; CDR3 protein: CASSPQGAQPQHF; CDR3 DNA: TGTGCCAGCAGTCCGCAGGGTGCTCAGCCCCAGCATTTT